This T cell receptor beta chain derives from a study of T cell changes during pregnancy in multiple sclerosis. The ends were cut back, 0 bases at V and 7 bases at J, with 13 bases in the middle. In germline, CDR1 is SGHRS, CDR2 YFSETQ. This CDR3 comprises 14 residues. Produced via immunoSEQ multiplex PCR; TCRdb's table is partial and in-frame only. The sample yields about 39,000 clones, roughly 93% seen once. This specimen consisted of CD4+ T cells from peripheral blood mononuclear cells, obtained after pregnancy. V gene TRBV5-1 combines with J gene TRBJ1-2; maybe TRBD1 (5 bases). The source of this sequence is a female donor with multiple sclerosis, enrolled in a pregnancy study. The CDR3 DNA sequence: TGCGCCAGCAGCTTGGTTTCGGGGGGTCGTGGCTACACCTTC. Translated: CASSLVSGGRGYTF.